One and the same sample provided the 28 T cell receptor beta chains below, sequenced in a study of OX40 agonist ivuxolimab in advanced cancers. The repertoire was sequenced with immunoSEQ multiplex PCR; TCRdb's copy has only in-frame clones and lacks some. This sample has tens of thousands of clones; over 65% occur once, and the top ten carry roughly 2.5%. The sequencing here drew on CD4+ or CD8+ T cells sorted from blood, taken in a trial of the OX40 agonist ivuxolimab. These receptors were obtained from an adult with an advanced solid tumor such as melanoma, head and neck, liver or kidney cancer.

The V gene is TRBV7-2, the J gene TRBJ2-1; the match to TRBD2 covers 16 bases. In germline, CDR1 is SGHTA, CDR2 FQGNSA. V lost 5 bases to trimming and J lost 2 bases; unmatched junction nucleotides: 6. There are 18 residues in the CDR3. The CDR3 bases are TGTGCCAGCAGCATGGGACTAGCGGGGGGGCCCACCTACAATGAGCAGTTCTTC. Translation: CASSMGLAGGPTYNEQFF.

The chain is built from TRBV20-1 and TRBJ1-1, with D uncertain. The germline CDR1 and CDR2 sequences are DFQATT and SNEGSKA (reference sequence). V was pared by 4 bases and J by 1 base, with 4 bases between. This CDR3 comprises 11 residues. The CDR3 loop reads CSAKKNTEAFF. CDR3 nucleotides: TGCAGTGCTAAAAAGAACACTGAAGCTTTCTTT.

The rearrangement joins TRBV7-2 to TRBJ2-1; 8 nucleotides match TRBD1. Germline V gene lookup returns CDR1 SGHTA and CDR2 FQGNSA. Germline trimming cut 5 bases from V and 0 bases from J; bases unmatched to any gene: 3. This CDR3 is 15 amino acids long. The CDR3 DNA sequence: TGTGCCAGCAGCCGAGGACAGGGCTCCTACAATGAGCAGTTCTTC. Amino acid sequence: CASSRGQGSYNEQFF.

V and J are TRBV7-2 and TRBJ1-1; a weak D match, TRBD1 (5 bases). V lost 4 bases, J lost 0 bases, and 9 bases lay in between. This CDR3 has 14 amino acids. CDR1 SGHTA and CDR2 FQGNSA come from the germline V gene. Here the CDR3 DNA reads TGTGCCAGCAGCTCACGGGGGATGAACACTGAAGCTTTCTTT. This codes for CASSSRGMNTEAFF.

The chain links TRBV4-3 to TRBJ2-2; tentative D call: TRBD1 (5 bases). Trimming pared 1 base from V and 9 bases from J, leaving 21 bases between. The length of the CDR3 is 17 residues. Germline V gene data show CDR1 as LGHNA and CDR2 as YSLEER. The CDR3 loop is CASSQGLGASSQWELFF. As DNA, the CDR3 is TGCGCCAGCAGCCAAGGACTTGGGGCATCTTCTCAGTGGGAGCTGTTTTTT.

This clone has just one count. J is TRBJ2-2 and V is TRBV27; unclear D gene. The V end lost 1 base, the J end lost 1 base, and 10 bases lay between the germline ends. Germline CDR1 is MNHEY and CDR2 is SMNVEV (reference sequence). The CDR3 has 16 amino acids. The CDR3, as DNA: TGTGCCAGCAGTTTATTTATCCCAGGGAACACCGGGGAGCTGTTTTTT. Translating it yields CASSLFIPGNTGELFF.

The chain joins TRBV2 to TRBJ2-5; the D gene is possibly TRBD2 (5 bases). The CDR3 runs 14 residues. The germline V gene encodes CDR1 SNHLY and CDR2 FYNNEI. Trimming pared 4 bases from V and 1 base from J, leaving 10 bases between. The CDR3 region has the DNA TGTGCCAGCAGTGTTGAGAGGGCCCAAGAGACCCAGTACTTC. Residues: CASSVERAQETQYF.

The J gene is TRBJ2-7, the V gene TRBV28; TRBD1 is a possible D gene (6 bases). This CDR3 has 15 residues. V was clipped by 6 bases and J by 0 bases, with 15 bases between them. Germline loops: CDR1 MDHEN, CDR2 SYDVKM. CDR3 DNA: TGTGCCAGCAGATTACAGGGCCCCATCTCCTACGAGCAGTACTTC. It yields the protein CASRLQGPISYEQYF.

The J gene is TRBJ2-1, the V gene TRBV5-1; D ambiguous. The V and J ends lost 5 bases and 7 bases respectively, with 16 bases between them. The CDR3 consists of 14 residues. Germline loops: CDR1 SGHRS, CDR2 YFSETQ. The CDR3 sequence: CASRTIQDLNEQFF. CDR3 nucleotides: TGCGCCAGCAGAACGATCCAAGACTTGAATGAGCAGTTCTTC.

This chain uses TRBV20-1 with TRBJ2-5; D ambiguous. The V end lost 6 bases, the J end lost 5 bases, and 10 bases lay between the germline ends. Per germline, CDR1 DFQATT and CDR2 SNEGSKA (reference sequence). The CDR3 runs to 11 residues. The CDR3 sequence is CSAHASETQYF. The CDR3 DNA follows: TGCAGTGCCCACGCGTCTGAGACCCAGTACTTC.

The chain couples TRBV18 to TRBJ1-4; perhaps TRBD1 as D (5 bases). Germline lookup yields CDR1 KGHSH and CDR2 LQKENI. CDR3 length: 16 residues. V was trimmed by 6 bases and J by 1 base, leaving 15 bases between them. As DNA, the CDR3 is TGTGCCAGCTCCCCCGGGACTGGAGTAACTAATGAAAAACTGTTTTTT. Its translation is CASSPGTGVTNEKLFF.

In DNA form, the CDR3 reads TGTGCCAGCAGCTTAGAGGAGACAGCATACGAGCAGTACGTC. It encodes CASSLEETAYEQYV. The rearrangement uses TRBV7-2 and TRBJ2-7; possible D gene TRBD1, 5 bases. Germline CDR1 and CDR2: SGHTA and FQGNSA. Trimming removed 1 base at V and 4 bases at J, with 11 bases between. The CDR3 runs to 14 residues.

The CDR3 bases are TGTGCCAGCTCCCGAGGAGGAACCACTGAAGCTTTCTTT. It codes for CASSRGGTTEAFF. The chain has TRBV18 and TRBJ1-1; D is undetermined. V was pared by 6 bases and J by 4 bases, with 12 bases between. Germline V CDR1 and CDR2: KGHSH, LQKENI. The CDR3 consists of 13 residues. The full variable domain, with the rest looked up from reference TRBV18 and TRBJ1-1, is NAGVMQNPRHLVRRRGQEARLRCSPMKGHSHVYWYRQLPEEGLKFMVYLQKENIIDESGMPKERFSAEFPKEGPSILRIQQVVRGDSAAYFCASSRGGTTEAFFGQGTRLTVV.

This chain connects TRBV7-2 to TRBJ2-5; D is perhaps TRBD1 (5 bases). The V end was cut by 5 bases, the J end by 5 bases, with 15 bases between. The CDR3 is 14 residues long. Germline CDR1 and CDR2: SGHTA and FQGNSA. CDR3 loop: CASSAKGLVETQYF. The DNA of the CDR3 is TGTGCCAGCAGCGCGAAGGGGCTGGTGGAGACCCAGTACTTC.

The gene calls are TRBV9 and TRBJ2-5; the D gene could be TRBD1 or TRBD2 (5 bases each). V lost 4 bases to trimming and J lost 3 bases, with 7 bases between them. Germline CDR1 reads SGDLS; CDR2 reads YYNGEE. The CDR3 has 12 amino acids. DNA of the CDR3: TGTGCCAGCAGCAGAGGGGAAGAGACCCAGTACTTC. It specifies CASSRGEETQYF.

The CDR3 reads CASSMQLGSTNVLTF. Here the CDR3 DNA reads TGTGCCAGCAGCATGCAATTAGGGTCCACCAACGTCCTGACTTTC. The chain uses TRBV5-8 and TRBJ2-6; D gene uncertain. Trimming stripped 4 bases from V and 8 bases from J, with 16 bases between. This CDR3 spans 15 amino acids. CDR1 SGHTS and CDR2 YDEGEE come from the germline V gene.

The chain uses TRBV2 and TRBJ1-2; perhaps TRBD1 as D (5 bases). Trimming shortened V by 6 bases and J by 5 bases, and 16 bases separated the two germline ends. CDR3 length: 14 amino acids. Germline CDR1 is SNHLY and CDR2 is FYNNEI. The CDR3 coding sequence is TGTGCCAGCAGATCCCCGGGGCTCGGATATGGCTACACCTTC. Its translation: CASRSPGLGYGYTF. Full variable domain (remainder filled in from reference TRBV2 and TRBJ1-2): EPEVTQTPSHQVTQMGQEVILRCVPISNHLYFYWYRQILGQKVEFLVSFYNNEISEKSEIFDDQFSVERPDGSNFTLKIRSTKLEDSAMYFCASRSPGLGYGYTFGSGTRLTVV.

The chain is built from TRBV19 and TRBJ2-3; D gene uncertain. The V end lost 8 bases, the J end lost 2 bases, and 17 bases lay between the germline ends. This CDR3 region has 15 residues. Germline-derived CDR1 and CDR2 are LNHDA and SQIVND (reference sequence). As DNA, the CDR3 is TGTGCCAGTTTGGAACTGCTAGTGTTCACAGATACGCAGTATTTT. Its protein is CASLELLVFTDTQYF.

The V call is TRBV9, the J call TRBJ2-2, with 7 positions matching TRBD1. Germline CDR1 SGDLS, CDR2 YYNGEE. This CDR3 is 15 amino acids long. Trimming cost V 4 bases and J 1 base; bases outside gene matches: 4. Here the CDR3 DNA reads TGTGCCAGCAGCTTAACAGGGGAGAACACCGGGGAGCTGTTTTTT. Translating it yields CASSLTGENTGELFF.

The sample holds one count of this clone. The chain employs TRBV5-6 and TRBJ1-2, with no clear D. Trimming took 3 bases from V and 1 from J, leaving 7 bases between them. There are 13 residues in the CDR3. The germline V gene encodes CDR1 SGHDT and CDR2 YYEEEE. Here the CDR3 reads CASSSPDNYGYTF. The CDR3 DNA sequence: TGTGCCAGCAGCTCCCCAGATAACTATGGCTACACCTTC.

The J gene is TRBJ2-3, the V gene TRBV30; D perhaps matches TRBD1 (6 bases). V lost 2 bases to trimming and J lost 0 bases, with 12 bases between them. This CDR3 spans 15 amino acids. Germline V gene data show CDR1 as GTSNPN and CDR2 as SVGIG (reference sequence). CDR3 protein: CAWSSRRGSTDTQYF. The CDR3 nucleotides are TGTGCCTGGAGTTCACGCAGGGGTAGCACAGATACGCAGTATTTT.

The rearrangement links TRBV28 to TRBJ1-2; D is uncertain. The CDR3 extends over 14 amino acids. The germline V gene encodes CDR1 MDHEN and CDR2 SYDVKM. Trimming left V 3 bases short and J 4 bases short, with 12 bases between. CDR3 bases: TGTGCCAGCAGTTTTGTCGCGTCTGCCTATGGCTACACCTTC. Encoded protein: CASSFVASAYGYTF.

This rearrangement joins TRBV5-1 to TRBJ2-1, with 13 positions matching TRBD2. Trimming at V came to 10 bases and at J to 8 bases, leaving 12 bases not matched to a gene. Germline-derived CDR1 and CDR2 are SGHRS and YFSETQ. CDR3 length: 15 residues. CDR3 bases: TGCGCCTGTACTAGCGGGGGGGCCGGGTCCTATGAGCAGTTCTTC. Translating gives CACTSGGAGSYEQFF.

This chain links TRBV7-9 with TRBJ1-1; tentative D call: TRBD1 (6 bases). Germline V gives CDR1 SEHNR, CDR2 FQNEAQ (reference sequence). V was clipped by 7 bases and J by 11 bases, with 11 bases between them. The CDR3 contains 10 residues. CDR3 DNA: TGTGCCAGCAACCCGGGGGCGGCTTTCTTT. It is translated as CASNPGAAFF.

The V gene is TRBV28, the J gene TRBJ2-7; the match to TRBD1 covers 8 bases. Germline CDR1 MDHEN, CDR2 SYDVKM. The trim removed 5 bases at V and 3 bases at J, leaving 12 bases unmatched. This CDR3 contains 16 residues. CDR3 bases: TGTGCCAGCAGTCCGGCACGGACAGGGAACCTCTACGAGCAGTACTTC. Translation: CASSPARTGNLYEQYF.

The chain joins TRBV5-1 to TRBJ2-2, with 7 bases fitting TRBD1. Germline V gene data show CDR1 as SGHRS and CDR2 as YFSETQ. The CDR3 is made up of 14 amino acids. Unmatched junction bases numbered 11, after V lost 10 bases and J lost 5 bases. The CDR3 reads CAVKQGENTGELFF. The CDR3 nucleotides read TGCGCCGTCAAGCAGGGGGAAAATACCGGGGAGCTGTTTTTT.

The chain uses TRBV12-2 and TRBJ1-2. TRBV12-2 is designated a pseudogene. The CDR3 length is 15 residues. The CDR3 here is CASRSTPTGYYGYTF. The CDR3 DNA reads TGTGCAAGTCGCTCTACCCCCACGGGGTACTATGGCTACACCTTC.

The J gene is TRBJ1-3, the V gene TRBV29-1; 9 bases fit TRBD1. Trimming took 7 bases from V and 0 from J; bases not matched to a gene: 7. Germline V CDR1 and CDR2: SQVTM, ANQGSEA. The CDR3 is made up of 15 amino acids. The CDR3 coding sequence is TGCAGCGCCAAGTCGACAGGGGGCTCTGGAAACACCATATATTTT. As protein: CSAKSTGGSGNTIYF.